One TCR beta chain is described in this entry. Its antigen remains unidentified. This CDR3 contains 14 residues. J was trimmed by 1 base and V by 8 bases; bases with no gene match: 3. From germline, CDR1 is MNHNS and CDR2 SASEGT. This sample was taken from a study of Tregs in tolerant kidney transplant recipients. Study observations and caveats: Expanding Tregs on activated donor B cells appeared to best identify donor-specific TCRbeta clones.

Profiling relied on immunoSEQ multiplex PCR, and the TCRdb table lists in-frame clones only, not all of them. Seen here are fewer than 70,000 clones, about four fifths observed once, and the top ten hold 4% to 6.5%. The gene calls are TRBV6-1 and TRBJ2-2; 8 bases are a match to TRBD2. Sequenced sample: CD4+ T cells from blood. The source of this sequence is a human donor in good health. The CDR3 loop reads CASGLAGNTGELFF. The CDR3, as DNA: TGTGCCAGCGGGCTAGCGGGGAACACCGGGGAGCTGTTTTTT.